Sequencing of this T cell receptor beta chain was carried out in a study of cytomegalovirus exposure and HLA in healthy donors. General observations from the study: Most TCR sequences proved rare, with some public TCRs found in many donors. The authors enumerated over 150 TCR beta chains as linked to cytomegalovirus. CMV antigen specificity of three CMV-associated chains was confirmed in vitro.

Sequencing used immunoSEQ multiplex PCR; TCRdb keeps in-frame clones, though not all of them. The repertoire holds 130,000 or so clones, with 85% to 90% as singletons. CDR3 length: 12 amino acids. V was shortened by 6 bases and J by 7 bases, with 9 bases between the two germline ends. Germline V gene sequence: CDR1 MNHNY, CDR2 SVGAGI (reference sequence). This clone was detected once. What it recognizes is unknown. Material: PBMCs. This TCR was sampled from a man between 25 and 39 years old in good health and CMV-seronegative. V is TRBV6-6 and J is TRBJ1-4, with D uncertain. Here the CDR3 reads CASSLQAEKLFF. DNA of the CDR3: TGTGCCAGCAGCCTCCAGGCTGAAAAACTGTTTTTT.